The text below deals with one TCR beta chain. The germline V gene has CDR1 SGHTA and CDR2 FQGNSA. The CDR3 length is 13 residues. V lost 5 bases to trimming and J lost 7 bases; unmatched junction nucleotides: 7. Authors' data handling: Estimates of nucleated cell counts were drawn from the amplification of reference gene primers. TCRdb's table, derived via immunoSEQ multiplex PCR, lists solely in-frame clones and lacks some. V and J calls and clone size are copied from that table; D and trimming were computed from the DNA. Of 90,000 to 110,000 clones listed, around 82% are singletons. The sample is drawn from a study of blood T cell repertoires in COVID-19.

The material sequenced was peripheral blood. This clonotype was sampled from a woman between 50 and 59 years old with acute or convalescent COVID-19. The rearrangement uses TRBV7-2 and TRBJ1-2, with 7 bases aligning to TRBD1. The CDR3 spells CASSPDRIGGYTF. As DNA, the CDR3 is TGTGCCAGCAGCCCGGACAGGATTGGTGGCTACACCTTC.